This T cell receptor (beta chain) was recovered during a study of OX40 agonist ivuxolimab in advanced cancers. In the study overall: The dose-escalation group included hepatocellular carcinoma, melanoma, renal cell carcinoma and head and neck cancer. Mean age about 60 years, range about 23 to 85; approximately 83% male.

As regards this clone: Antigen specificity is unknown.

Study-wide results and limits: Those patients achieving a partial response at 0.1-3.0 mg/kg showed among the lowest clonal expansion. More expanded clones were found, on average, in CD8+ than in CD4+ T cells.

This CDR3 has 14 residues. V shed 7 bases and J shed 0 bases, with 13 bases lying between them. CDR1 and CDR2 from the germline V gene are MDHEN and SYDVKM. Data came from immunoSEQ multiplex PCR; TCRdb stores just in-frame clones and leaves some out. The sample has about 73,000 clones, 85% to 90% seen once; the top ten hold 9.5% to 13%. The chain uses TRBV28 and TRBJ2-7; no clear D. The source material was CD4+ or CD8+ T cells sorted from blood, sampled in a trial of the OX40 agonist ivuxolimab. This TCR was recovered from an adult with an advanced solid tumor such as melanoma, head and neck, liver or kidney cancer. The CDR3 here is CASTPVGSSYEQYF. The CDR3, as DNA: TGTGCCAGCACCCCCGTCGGCAGCTCCTACGAGCAGTACTTC.